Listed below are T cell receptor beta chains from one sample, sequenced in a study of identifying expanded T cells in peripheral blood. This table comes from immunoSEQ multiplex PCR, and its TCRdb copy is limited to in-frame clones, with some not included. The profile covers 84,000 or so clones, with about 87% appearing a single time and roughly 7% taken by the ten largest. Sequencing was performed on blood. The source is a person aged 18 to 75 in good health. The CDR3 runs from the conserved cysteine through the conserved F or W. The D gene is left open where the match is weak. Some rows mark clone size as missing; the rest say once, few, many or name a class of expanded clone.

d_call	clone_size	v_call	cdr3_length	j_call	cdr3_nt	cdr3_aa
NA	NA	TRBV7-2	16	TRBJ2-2	TGTGCCAGCAGCTTAGTAATCCCAGGCGGGACCGGGGAGCTGTTTTTT	CASSLVIPGGTGELFF
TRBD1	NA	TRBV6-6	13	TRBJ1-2	TGTGCCAGCAGTCTACGGACAGGATATGGCTACACCTTC	CASSLRTGYGYTF
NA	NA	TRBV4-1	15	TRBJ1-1	TGCGCCAGCAGCCACACAGGGAACCTGAACACTGAAGCTTTCTTT	CASSHTGNLNTEAFF
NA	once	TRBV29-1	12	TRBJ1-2	TGCAGCGTTTGGGGGGGCCCGTATGGCTACACCTTC	CSVWGGPYGYTF
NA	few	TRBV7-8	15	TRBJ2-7	TGTGCCAGCAGCTTTGGAGTAGGGCCCTCCTACGAGCAGTACTTC	CASSFGVGPSYEQYF
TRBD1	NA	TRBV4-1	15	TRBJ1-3	TGCGCCAGCAGCCAAGCCTGGGACAGTCGAAACACCATATATTTT	CASSQAWDSRNTIYF
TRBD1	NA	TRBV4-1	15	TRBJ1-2	TGCGCCAGCAGCCGCGGGACAGGGGAGGCCTATGGCTACACCTTC	CASSRGTGEAYGYTF
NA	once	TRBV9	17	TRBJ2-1	TGTGCCAGCAGCCCCCGCCTGTGGGGGAGCTCCTACAATGAGCAGTTCTTC	CASSPRLWGSSYNEQFF
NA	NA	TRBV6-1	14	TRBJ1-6	TGTGCCAGCAGCGGGGGGGCGCACGGTTCACCCCTCCACTTT	CASSGGAHGSPLHF
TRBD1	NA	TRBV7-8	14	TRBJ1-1	TGTGCCAGCAGCTCCCAGACAGGGAGCACTGAAGCTTTCTTT	CASSSQTGSTEAFF
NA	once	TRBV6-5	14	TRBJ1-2	TGTGCCAGCAGTTACGGAGGGGCGTACTATGGCTACACCTTC	CASSYGGAYYGYTF
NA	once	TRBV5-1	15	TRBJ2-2	TGCGCCAGCAGCTTGGAGGAGGGGTTTGGCGGGGAGCTGTTTTTT	CASSLEEGFGGELFF
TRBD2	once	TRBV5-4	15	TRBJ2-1	TGTGCCAGCAGCTTGGTACTAGCGGGGCACAATGAGCAGTTCTTC	CASSLVLAGHNEQFF